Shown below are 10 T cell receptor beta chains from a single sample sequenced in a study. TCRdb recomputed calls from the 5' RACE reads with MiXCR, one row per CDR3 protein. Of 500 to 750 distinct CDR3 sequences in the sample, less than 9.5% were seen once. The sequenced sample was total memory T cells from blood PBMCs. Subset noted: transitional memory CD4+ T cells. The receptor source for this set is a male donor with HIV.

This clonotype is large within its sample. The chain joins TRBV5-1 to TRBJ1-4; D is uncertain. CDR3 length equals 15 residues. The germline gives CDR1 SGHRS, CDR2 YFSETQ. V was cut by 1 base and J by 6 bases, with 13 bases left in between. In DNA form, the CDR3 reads TGCGCCAGCAGCTTGTCTTACAAAGCCGATGAAAAACTGTTTTTT. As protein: CASSLSYKADEKLFF.

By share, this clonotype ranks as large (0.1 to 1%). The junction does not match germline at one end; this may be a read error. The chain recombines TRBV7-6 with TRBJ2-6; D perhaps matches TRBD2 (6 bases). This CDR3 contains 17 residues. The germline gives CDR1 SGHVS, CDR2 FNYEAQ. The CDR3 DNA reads TGTGCCAGCAGCTCGCCCCGGTGGCCTGACGGGGGCAACGTCCTGACTTTC. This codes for CASSSPRWPDGGNVLTF.

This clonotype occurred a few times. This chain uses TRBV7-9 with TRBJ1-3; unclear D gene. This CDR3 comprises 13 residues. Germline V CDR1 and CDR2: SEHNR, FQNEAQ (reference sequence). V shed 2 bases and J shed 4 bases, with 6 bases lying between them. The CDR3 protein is CASSLLSGNTIYF. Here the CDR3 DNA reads TGTGCCAGCAGCTTACTCTCAGGAAACACCATATATTTT.

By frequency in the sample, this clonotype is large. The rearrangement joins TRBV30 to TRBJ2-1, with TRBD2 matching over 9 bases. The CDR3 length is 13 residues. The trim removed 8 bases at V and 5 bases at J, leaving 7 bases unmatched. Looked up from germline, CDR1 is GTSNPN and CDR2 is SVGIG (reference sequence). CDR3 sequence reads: CAGAGGPDNEQFF. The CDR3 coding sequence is TGTGCCGGGGCGGGGGGGCCAGACAATGAGCAGTTCTTC.

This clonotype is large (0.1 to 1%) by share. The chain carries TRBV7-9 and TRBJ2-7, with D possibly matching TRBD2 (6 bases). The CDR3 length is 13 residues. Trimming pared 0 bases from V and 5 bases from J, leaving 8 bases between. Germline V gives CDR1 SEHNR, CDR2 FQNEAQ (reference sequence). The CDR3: CASSLAGGDEQYF. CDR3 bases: TGTGCCAGCAGCTTAGCGGGGGGAGACGAGCAGTACTTC.

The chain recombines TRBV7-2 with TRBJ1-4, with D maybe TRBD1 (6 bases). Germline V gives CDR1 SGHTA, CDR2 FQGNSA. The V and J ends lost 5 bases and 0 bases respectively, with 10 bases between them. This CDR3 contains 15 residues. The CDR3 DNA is TGTGCCAGCAGCATTACAGGGCCAACTAATGAAAAACTGTTTTTT. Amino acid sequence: CASSITGPTNEKLFF.

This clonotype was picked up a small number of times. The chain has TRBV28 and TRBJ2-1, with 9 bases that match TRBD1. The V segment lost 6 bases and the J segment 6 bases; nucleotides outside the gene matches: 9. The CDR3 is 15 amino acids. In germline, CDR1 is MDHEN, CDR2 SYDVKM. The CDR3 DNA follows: TGTGCCAGCAGCCCGGGACAGGGTATACTCAATGAGCAGTTCTTC. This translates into CASSPGQGILNEQFF.

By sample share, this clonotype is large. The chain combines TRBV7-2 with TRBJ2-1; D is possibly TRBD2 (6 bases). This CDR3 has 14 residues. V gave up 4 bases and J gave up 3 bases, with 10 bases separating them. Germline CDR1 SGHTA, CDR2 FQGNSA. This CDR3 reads CASSSLTSYNEQFF. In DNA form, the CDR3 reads TGTGCCAGCAGCTCTTTGACTAGCTACAATGAGCAGTTCTTC.

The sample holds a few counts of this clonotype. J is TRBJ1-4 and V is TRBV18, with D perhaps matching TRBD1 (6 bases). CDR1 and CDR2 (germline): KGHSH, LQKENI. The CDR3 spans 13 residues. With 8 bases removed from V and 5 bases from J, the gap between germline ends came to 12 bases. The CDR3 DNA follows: TGTGCCAGCCACAGGGAGCGGAATGAAAAACTGTTTTTT. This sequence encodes CASHRERNEKLFF.

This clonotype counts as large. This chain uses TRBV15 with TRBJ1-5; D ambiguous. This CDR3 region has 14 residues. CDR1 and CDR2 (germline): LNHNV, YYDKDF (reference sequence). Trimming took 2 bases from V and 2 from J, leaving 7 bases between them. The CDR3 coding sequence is TGTGCCACCAGCAGACGTGGGGGCAATCAGCCCCAGCATTTT. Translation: CATSRRGGNQPQHF.